The rows below give T cell receptor beta chains drawn from one sample of a study of blood T cell repertoires in COVID-19. Repertoires were generated with immunoSEQ multiplex PCR, while TCRdb's copy carries only in-frame clones and drops some. The data show some 370,000 clones, 80% to 90% seen once. Source material: peripheral blood. The receptors stem from a woman in her twenties or thirties with COVID-19, enrolled during active disease. The CDR3 runs from the conserved cysteine through the conserved F or W. D genes are given only for firm matches. Where a row states a size, it is once, few, many or the class of an expanded clone; other rows omit it.

clone size	V gene	J gene	D gene	CDR3 protein	CDR3 DNA
NA	TRBV24-1	TRBJ2-7	TRBD1	CATSDPTDRKGEYF	TGTGCCACCAGTGATCCAACGGACAGGAAGGGGGAGTACTTC
NA	TRBV30	TRBJ1-2	NA	CAWGAGLGGGYTF	TGTGCCTGGGGGGCAGGCCTCGGTGGGGGCTACACCTTC
NA	TRBV18	TRBJ2-2	TRBD1	CASGVDRGPTGELFF	TGTGCCAGCGGTGTTGACAGGGGGCCGACCGGGGAGCTGTTTTTT
NA	TRBV2	TRBJ2-1	TRBD2	CASIRGGAWNEQFF	TGTGCCAGCATCCGGGGGGGGGCCTGGAATGAGCAGTTCTTC
NA	TRBV18	TRBJ2-2	NA	CASSPPSNTGELFF	TGTGCCAGCTCACCACCGAGTAACACCGGGGAGCTGTTTTTT
once	TRBV5-4	TRBJ2-6	NA	CASSFRLHSRSGANVLTF	TGTGCCAGCAGCTTTCGACTCCACTCCCGCTCTGGGGCCAACGTCCTGACTTTC
once	TRBV7-9	TRBJ2-7	NA	CASSPRQDPYEQYF	TGTGCCAGCAGCCCCAGACAGGATCCCTACGAGCAGTACTTC
NA	TRBV10-1	TRBJ2-1	TRBD2	CASSEGTTYNEQFF	TGCGCCAGCAGTGAGGGGACTACTTACAATGAGCAGTTCTTC
NA	TRBV12-1	TRBJ2-7	NA	CASSVGLAELNYEQYF	TGTGCCAGCAGCGTGGGACTAGCGGAACTAAACTACGAGCAGTACTTC
once	TRBV19	TRBJ2-1	NA	CASSIVPRDSYNEQFF	TGTGCCAGTAGTATAGTCCCCCGGGACTCCTACAATGAGCAGTTCTTC
NA	TRBV6-6	TRBJ2-7	NA	CASRDTGGSYEQYF	TGTGCCAGCAGGGATACAGGTGGATCCTACGAGCAGTACTTC
NA	TRBV20-1	TRBJ2-7	NA	CSAQFSYEQYF	TGCAGTGCCCAATTCTCCTACGAGCAGTACTTC
NA	TRBV6-1	TRBJ2-7	NA	CASSEAIVSSYEQYF	TGTGCCAGCAGTGAAGCGATAGTTTCCTCCTACGAGCAGTACTTC
NA	TRBV4-3	TRBJ2-3	NA	CASSQDRSAGGSDTQYF	TGCGCCAGCAGCCAAGATAGGTCGGCAGGGGGGTCAGATACGCAGTATTTT
once	TRBV5-1	TRBJ2-2	TRBD2	CASSFASGSTGELFF	TGCGCCAGCAGCTTCGCTAGCGGGAGCACCGGGGAGCTGTTTTTT
NA	TRBV2	TRBJ1-1	TRBD1	CASSGQGAITEAFF	TGTGCCAGCAGCGGGCAGGGGGCAATCACTGAAGCTTTCTTT
once	TRBV4-1	TRBJ2-1	TRBD2	CASSQGLAELNEQFF	TGCGCCAGCAGCCAGGGACTAGCGGAGCTTAATGAGCAGTTCTTC
NA	TRBV9	TRBJ1-6	NA	CASTQAQGGSPLHF	TGTGCCAGCACCCAGGCCCAGGGAGGATCACCCCTCCACTTT
NA	TRBV30	TRBJ2-5	TRBD2	CAWSVSSGRGETQYF	TGTGCCTGGAGTGTATCTAGCGGGAGAGGGGAGACCCAGTACTTC
NA	TRBV6-5	TRBJ2-5	NA	CASSPKTGETQYF	TGTGCCAGCAGTCCCAAGACGGGGGAGACCCAGTACTTC
once	TRBV7-2	TRBJ2-2	NA	CASSLTAAKHTGELFF	TGTGCCAGCAGCTTAACTGCGGCTAAACACACCGGGGAGCTGTTTTTT
NA	TRBV19	TRBJ1-1	NA	CASTRGMAQNTEAFF	TGTGCCAGCACCAGGGGAATGGCCCAGAACACTGAAGCTTTCTTT
NA	TRBV27	TRBJ2-7	NA	CASSLGLSYEQYF	TGTGCCAGCAGTTTAGGGCTCTCCTACGAGCAGTACTTC
once	TRBV6-5	TRBJ2-3	NA	CASSYTRDTQYF	TGTGCCAGCAGTTACACGCGGGATACGCAGTATTTT
NA	TRBV19	TRBJ2-1	TRBD1	CASTDRGSSYNEQFF	TGTGCCAGTACTGACAGGGGGAGCTCCTACAATGAGCAGTTCTTC
NA	TRBV2	TRBJ1-2	NA	CASSPGQSRGYTF	TGTGCCAGCAGCCCAGGGCAATCGAGGGGCTACACCTTC
NA	TRBV6-6	TRBJ1-3	NA	CASTPGLRGNTIYF	TGTGCCAGCACCCCAGGGTTAAGGGGAAACACCATATATTTT
NA	TRBV5-4	TRBJ2-1	NA	CASSLANDNEQFF	TGTGCCAGCAGCTTGGCAAATGACAATGAGCAGTTCTTC
NA	TRBV6-5	TRBJ2-7	NA	CASSDVLNYIYEQYF	TGTGCCAGCAGCGATGTCTTGAACTATATCTACGAGCAGTACTTC
NA	TRBV3-1/TRBV3-2	TRBJ2-1	TRBD2	CASSNLAGANNEQFF	TGTGCCAGCAGTAATTTAGCGGGAGCCAACAATGAGCAGTTCTTC
NA	TRBV11-3	TRBJ2-2	NA	CASKKGGRTGELFF	TGTGCCAGCAAGAAAGGGGGAAGGACCGGGGAGCTGTTTTTT
few	TRBV19	TRBJ1-5	NA	CASSIGSLHQPQHF	TGTGCCAGTAGTATAGGAAGCCTTCATCAGCCCCAGCATTTT
NA	TRBV4-3	TRBJ2-1	NA	CASSQGLSSYNEQFF	TGCGCCAGCAGCCAGGGACTCTCCTCCTACAATGAGCAGTTCTTC
NA	TRBV2	TRBJ1-2	NA	CASRFEEGYTF	TGTGCCAGCAGGTTCGAGGAGGGCTACACCTTC
NA	TRBV4-1	TRBJ2-2	TRBD2	CASSLTSGGTGELFF	TGCGCCAGCAGCCTCACCTCGGGAGGCACCGGGGAGCTGTTTTTT
NA	TRBV19	TRBJ1-1	TRBD1	CASSTWDRAFENTEAFF	TGTGCCAGTAGTACATGGGACAGGGCTTTTGAGAACACTGAAGCTTTCTTT